One sample yielded the 17 T cell receptor beta chains listed below, sequenced in a study of regulatory T cells in long-lasting Graves disease. With iRepertoire HTBI primers and Arm-PCR of CDR3 regions, TCR beta libraries were built. Using its own MiXCR run on the multiplex PCR reads, TCRdb lists one record per CDR3 protein. The sample has 530,000 or so distinct CDR3 sequences, approximately 13% seen once. The sample's time point: newly diagnosed GD, antithyroid drugs for less than 3 months. TCR sequences were obtained from RNA taken from PBMCs. These same data were also listed under a study on T cells in Graves' hyperthyroidism and ophthalmopathy.

The sequences come from peripheral blood mononuclear cells (PBMCs), collected at new diagnosis, from a patient treated with antithyroid drugs. All receptors come from a man aged 25-45 years with Graves disease.

The chain uses TRBV10-3 and TRBJ1-5; unclear D gene. The germline V gene encodes CDR1 ENHRY and CDR2 SYGVKD. V lost 6 bases and J 3 bases, leaving 15 bases between the germline ends. This CDR3 is 15 amino acids long. The CDR3, as DNA: TGTGCCATCAGGAAGGCAGGAGAGGACAATCAGCCCCAGCATTTT. It codes for CAIRKAGEDNQPQHF.

For this clonotype: This may stem from a read error, because a much larger clone lies one nucleotide away. The chain carries TRBV27 and TRBJ2-1, with 7 bases aligning to TRBD1. Unmatched junction bases numbered 17, after V lost 10 bases and J lost 5 bases. CDR1 and CDR2 (germline): MNHEY, SMNVEV (reference sequence). The CDR3 loop spans 16 amino acids. This chain's CDR3 is CATIPLTGRGDNEQFF. The CDR3, as DNA: TGTGCCACCATCCCATTGACAGGGAGAGGGGACAATGAGCAGTTCTTC.

The table lists this clonotype with many counts. The V gene is TRBV20-1, the J gene TRBJ2-7, with 7 nucleotides matching TRBD1. Germline V lookup: CDR1 DFQATT, CDR2 SNEGSKA (reference sequence). The CDR3 has 16 amino acids. With 4 bases clipped from V and 7 bases from J, the junction kept 19 bases outside the gene matches. CDR3 sequence reads: CSAKTLQGKSSREQYF. CDR3 DNA sequence: TGCAGTGCTAAGACGTTACAGGGGAAATCCTCGAGGGAGCAGTACTTC.

This clonotype was observed at least ten times. The chain has TRBV4-2 and TRBJ2-7; D is unresolved. There are 14 residues in the CDR3. Trimming removed 0 bases at V and 4 bases at J, with 10 bases between. Germline CDR1 reads LGHNA; CDR2 reads YNFKEQ. CDR3 region: CASSQEGYRYEQYF. The CDR3 DNA reads TGTGCCAGCAGCCAAGAGGGTTACCGGTACGAGCAGTACTTC.

This sequence joins TRBV12-3 or TRBV12-4 and TRBJ2-2; 7 bases line up with TRBD2. The J segment lost 5 bases and the V segment lost 5 bases, leaving 11 bases of the junction unmatched. The CDR3 loop spans 16 amino acids. The CDR3 is CASSRLAVSITGELFF. The CDR3 bases are TGTGCCAGCAGTAGACTAGCAGTTTCCATTACCGGGGAGCTGTTTTTT.

In this sample, this clonotype turned up many times. The V gene is TRBV11-1, the J gene TRBJ2-7; the match to TRBD1 covers 7 bases. With V trimmed by 7 bases and J by 0 bases, 3 bases remained unmatched. In germline, CDR1 is SGHAT, CDR2 FQDESV (reference sequence). The CDR3 is 13 amino acids. For the CDR3, the DNA is TGTGCCAGCACGGACAGGCGCTCCTACGAGCAGTACTTC. As protein: CASTDRRSYEQYF.

This sequence joins TRBV5-4 and TRBJ2-7; possible D gene TRBD1, 8 bases. The CDR3 contains 15 residues. V was clipped by 4 bases and J by 2 bases, with 16 bases between them. The germline CDR1 and CDR2 sequences are SGHNT and YYREEE (reference sequence). The CDR3 DNA reads TGTGCCAGCAGCATAGGACAGGGAGGGACCTACGAGCAGTACTTC. This gives the protein CASSIGQGGTYEQYF.

The table lists this clonotype with many counts. V and J are TRBV29-1 and TRBJ1-1, with a weak D call TRBD1 (6 bases). The CDR3 covers 14 residues. Germline CDR1 reads SQVTM; CDR2 reads ANQGSEA. The germline V and J ends were trimmed by 0 bases and 6 bases, with 14 bases remaining between them. This CDR3 reads CSVEEQDRNPEAFF. The CDR3 bases are TGCAGCGTTGAAGAACAGGACAGAAACCCTGAAGCTTTCTTT.

There are many counts of this clonotype. The V call is TRBV7-3, the J call TRBJ2-1; maybe TRBD2 (6 bases). The V end was cut by 0 bases, the J end by 7 bases, with 10 bases between. Germline V gene sequence: CDR1 SGHTA, CDR2 FQGTGA. The CDR3 extends over 14 amino acids. In nucleotides, the CDR3 is TGTGCCAGCAGCTTAACCGGGAGTGTGAATGAGCAGTTCTTC. Translated, it gives CASSLTGSVNEQFF.

This clonotype has ten or more counts. V is TRBV6-2 or TRBV6-3 and J is TRBJ1-5, with D perhaps TRBD1 (5 bases). Germline V lookup: CDR1 MNHEY, CDR2 SVGEGT. This CDR3 region has 15 residues. Trimming shortened V by 5 bases and J by 4 bases, and 15 bases separated the two germline ends. The DNA of the CDR3 is TGTGCCAGCAGTAAACGGGGGGGAAATAATCAGCCCCAGCATTTT. As protein: CASSKRGGNNQPQHF.

Turning to this clonotype: The junction does not match germline at one end; this may be a read error. This sequence joins TRBV20-1 and TRBJ2-6, with no clear D. CDR1 and CDR2 (germline): DFQATT, SNEGSKA (reference sequence). CDR3 length: 14 amino acids. Here the CDR3 DNA reads TGCAGTGCTAGAGTTGACTCTGGGACCAACGTCCTGACTTTC. It translates to CSARVDSGTNVLTF.

This clonotype has a handful of counts. The chain has TRBV10-3 and TRBJ2-1; TRBD2 matches at 8 bases. With V trimmed by 3 bases and J by 8 bases, 9 bases remained unmatched. This CDR3 is 15 amino acids long. CDR1 ENHRY and CDR2 SYGVKD come from the germline V gene. The CDR3 DNA reads as TGTGCCATCAGTGAATTACTAGCGGAGAACCATGAGCAGTTCTTC. It encodes CAISELLAENHEQFF.

This clonotype was recorded many times. CDR3 sequence: CASSQERNPNEQFF. CDR3 DNA sequence: TGCGCCAGCAGCCAGGAGCGAAATCCCAATGAGCAGTTCTTC. This chain uses TRBV5-1 with TRBJ2-1; D unresolved. This CDR3 is built from 14 residues. Looked up from germline, CDR1 is SGHRS and CDR2 is YFSETQ. V was trimmed by 4 bases and J by 6 bases, leaving 14 bases between them. Full variable domain (remainder filled in from reference TRBV5-1 and TRBJ2-1): KAGVTQTPRYLIKTRGQQVTLSCSPISGHRSVSWYQQTPGQGLQFLFEYFSETQRNKGNFPGRFSGRQFSNSRSEMNVSTLELGDSALYLCASSQERNPNEQFFGPGTRLTVL.

The chain links TRBV4-2 to TRBJ2-1; a weak D match, TRBD2 (7 bases). V was clipped by 7 bases and J by 8 bases, with 15 bases between them. In germline, CDR1 is LGHNA, CDR2 YNFKEQ. The CDR3 runs to 13 residues. The CDR3 reads CASTSGEGDEQFF. Written as DNA, the CDR3 is TGTGCCAGCACCTCAGGGGAGGGGGATGAGCAGTTCTTC.

The chain combines TRBV19 with TRBJ2-2, with TRBD2 identical over 12 bases. This CDR3 spans 17 amino acids. Germline CDR1 reads LNHDA; CDR2 reads SQIVND (reference sequence). Unmatched junction bases numbered 9, after V lost 7 bases and J lost 3 bases. DNA for the CDR3: TGTGCCAGTAAAGAACCAGGACTAGCGGGATACACCGGGGAGCTGTTTTTT. Protein sequence: CASKEPGLAGYTGELFF.

This clonotype appeared a few times. A much larger clone is a single base away; this may be a read error. The rearrangement links TRBV19 to TRBJ1-5; D uncertain. Trimming stripped 7 bases from V and 0 bases from J, with 16 bases between. Looked up from germline, CDR1 is LNHDA and CDR2 is SQIVND (reference sequence). The CDR3 covers 16 residues. CDR3 residues: CASKGHGEYSNQPQHF. The CDR3 coding sequence is TGTGCCAGTAAGGGCCACGGGGAGTATAGCAATCAGCCCCAGCATTTT.

This clonotype is a singleton in its sample. This rearrangement joins TRBV10-1 to TRBJ2-5, with a weak D call TRBD2 (6 bases). Germline lookup yields CDR1 WNHNN and CDR2 SYGVQD (reference sequence). Trimming stripped 0 bases from V and 5 bases from J, with 10 bases between. CDR3 length equals 14 residues. CDR3 in amino acids: CASSESRGSETQYF. The CDR3 nucleotides read TGCGCCAGCAGTGAGTCGCGGGGTAGCGAGACCCAGTACTTC.